This T cell receptor beta chain was profiled in a study of blood T cell repertoires in COVID-19. Original processing notes: Reference gene primer amplification in the assay estimated nucleated cell counts. Sequenced by immunoSEQ multiplex PCR; TCRdb stores in-frame clones only, minus some. That table is the source of V, J and clone size, and D and trimming were worked out from the DNA. This sample has roughly 230,000 clones, with around 90% found just once. The sequence was collected from an older woman with COVID-19, enrolled during active disease. Source material: peripheral blood.

This chain's CDR3 is CSVEDPGYTF. CDR3 DNA sequence: TGCAGCGTTGAAGACCCGGGCTACACCTTC. V is TRBV29-1 and J is TRBJ1-2; D is unresolved. This CDR3 has 10 amino acids. The germline gives CDR1 SQVTM, CDR2 ANQGSEA. V lost 0 bases, J lost 8 bases, and 4 bases lay in between.